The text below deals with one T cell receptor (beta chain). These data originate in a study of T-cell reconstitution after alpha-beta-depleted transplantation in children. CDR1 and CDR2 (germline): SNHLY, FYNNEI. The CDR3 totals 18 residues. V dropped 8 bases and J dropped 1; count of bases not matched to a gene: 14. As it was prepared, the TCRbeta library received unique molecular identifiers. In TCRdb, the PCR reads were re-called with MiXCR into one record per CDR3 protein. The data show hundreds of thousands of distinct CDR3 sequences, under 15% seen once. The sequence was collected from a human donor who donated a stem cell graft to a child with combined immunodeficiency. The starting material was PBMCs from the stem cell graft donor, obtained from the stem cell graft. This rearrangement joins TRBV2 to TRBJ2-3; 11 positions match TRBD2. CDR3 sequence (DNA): TGTGCCAGCTGTCCGATTTACCGGACTAGCGGGCGCACAGATACGCAGTATTTT. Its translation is CASCPIYRTSGRTDTQYF.